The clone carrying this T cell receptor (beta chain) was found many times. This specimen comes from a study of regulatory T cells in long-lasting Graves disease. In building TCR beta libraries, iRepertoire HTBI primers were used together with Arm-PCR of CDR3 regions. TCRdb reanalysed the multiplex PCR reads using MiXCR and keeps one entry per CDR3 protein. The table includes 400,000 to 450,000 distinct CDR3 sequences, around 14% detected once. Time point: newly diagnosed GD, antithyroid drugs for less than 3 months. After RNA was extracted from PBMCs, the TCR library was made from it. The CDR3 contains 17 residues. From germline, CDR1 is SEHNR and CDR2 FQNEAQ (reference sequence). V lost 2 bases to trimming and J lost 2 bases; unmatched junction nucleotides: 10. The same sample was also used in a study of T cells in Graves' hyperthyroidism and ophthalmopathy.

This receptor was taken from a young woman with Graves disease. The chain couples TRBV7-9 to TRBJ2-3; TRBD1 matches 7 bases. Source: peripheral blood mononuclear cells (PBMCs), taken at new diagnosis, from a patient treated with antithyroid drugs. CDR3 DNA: TGTGCCAGCAGCTTATCCCGCCTGACAGGGAACACAGATACGCAGTATTTT. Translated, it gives CASSLSRLTGNTDTQYF. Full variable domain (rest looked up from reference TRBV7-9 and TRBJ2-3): DTGVSQNPRHKITKRGQNVTFRCDPISEHNRLYWYRQTLGQGPEFLTYFQNEAQLEKSRLLSDRFSAERPKGSFSTLEIQRTEQGDSAMYLCASSLSRLTGNTDTQYFGPGTRLTVL.